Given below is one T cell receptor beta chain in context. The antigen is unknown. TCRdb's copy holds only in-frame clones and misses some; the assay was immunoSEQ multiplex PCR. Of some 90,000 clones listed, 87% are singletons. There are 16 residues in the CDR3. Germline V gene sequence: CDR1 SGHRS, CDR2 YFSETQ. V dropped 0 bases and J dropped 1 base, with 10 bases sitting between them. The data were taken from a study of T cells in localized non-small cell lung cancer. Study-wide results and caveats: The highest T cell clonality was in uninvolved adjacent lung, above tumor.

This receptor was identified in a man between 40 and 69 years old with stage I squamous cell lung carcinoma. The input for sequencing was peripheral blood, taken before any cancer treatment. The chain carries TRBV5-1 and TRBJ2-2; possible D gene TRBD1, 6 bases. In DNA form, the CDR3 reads TGCGCCAGCAGCTTGGGACAGGTGGTGAACACCGGGGAGCTGTTTTTT. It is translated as CASSLGQVVNTGELFF.